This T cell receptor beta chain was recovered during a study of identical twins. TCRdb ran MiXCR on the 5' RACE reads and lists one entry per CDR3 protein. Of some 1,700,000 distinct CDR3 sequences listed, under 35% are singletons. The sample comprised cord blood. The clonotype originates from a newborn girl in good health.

Here the CDR3 reads CASSWTGGRANEKLFF. In DNA, the CDR3 is TGTGCCAGCAGCTGGACAGGGGGCAGAGCTAATGAAAAACTGTTTTTT. This chain connects TRBV7-9 to TRBJ1-4; 11 bases align to TRBD1. Germline V gene data show CDR1 as SEHNR and CDR2 as FQNEAQ (reference sequence). The junction had 4 bases not matched to a gene; V was cut back by 4 bases and J by 3 bases. The CDR3 contains 16 residues. The variable domain in full, completed from reference TRBV7-9 and TRBJ1-4, reads DTGVSQNPRHKITKRGQNVTFRCDPISEHNRLYWYRQTLGQGPEFLTYFQNEAQLEKSRLLSDRFSAERPKGSFSTLEIQRTEQGDSAMYLCASSWTGGRANEKLFFGSGTQLSVL.